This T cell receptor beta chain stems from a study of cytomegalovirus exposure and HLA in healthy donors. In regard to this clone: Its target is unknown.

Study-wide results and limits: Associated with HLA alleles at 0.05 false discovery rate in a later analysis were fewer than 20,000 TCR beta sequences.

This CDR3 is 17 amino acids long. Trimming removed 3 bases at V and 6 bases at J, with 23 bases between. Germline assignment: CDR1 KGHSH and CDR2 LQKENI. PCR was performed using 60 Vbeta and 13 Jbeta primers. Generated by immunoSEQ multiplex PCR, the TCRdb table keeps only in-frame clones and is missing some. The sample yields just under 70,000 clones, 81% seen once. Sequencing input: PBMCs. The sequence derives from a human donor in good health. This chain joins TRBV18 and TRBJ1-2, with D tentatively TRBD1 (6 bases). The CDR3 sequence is CASSPLGQPQGSDGYTF. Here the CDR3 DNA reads TGTGCCAGCTCACCCCTGGGTCAACCCCAGGGGTCGGATGGCTACACCTTC. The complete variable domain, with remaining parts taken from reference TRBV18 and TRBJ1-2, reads NAGVMQNPRHLVRRRGQEARLRCSPMKGHSHVYWYRQLPEEGLKFMVYLQKENIIDESGMPKERFSAEFPKEGPSILRIQQVVRGDSAAYFCASSPLGQPQGSDGYTFGSGTRLTVV.